This TCR beta chain is from a study of cytomegalovirus exposure and HLA in healthy donors. In this sample, this clone turned up a few times. A multiplex PCR was run with 60 Vbeta primers and 13 Jbeta primers. Profiling relied on immunoSEQ multiplex PCR, and the TCRdb table lists in-frame clones only, not all of them. The sample includes some 120,000 clones, 65% to 75% of them seen just once. The V gene end was trimmed by 3 bases and the J gene end by 0 bases; junction bases not matched to a gene: 5. The CDR3 has 15 amino acids. The germline V gene has CDR1 SQVTM and CDR2 ANQGSEA. The chain couples TRBV29-1 to TRBJ2-1, with 7 bases matching TRBD2. This TCR came from a woman in her 50s in good health and CMV-seropositive. Sequenced input: PBMCs. CDR3 sequence reads: CSVDDGGGSYNEQFF. DNA of the CDR3: TGCAGCGTTGACGATGGCGGGGGCTCCTACAATGAGCAGTTCTTC.